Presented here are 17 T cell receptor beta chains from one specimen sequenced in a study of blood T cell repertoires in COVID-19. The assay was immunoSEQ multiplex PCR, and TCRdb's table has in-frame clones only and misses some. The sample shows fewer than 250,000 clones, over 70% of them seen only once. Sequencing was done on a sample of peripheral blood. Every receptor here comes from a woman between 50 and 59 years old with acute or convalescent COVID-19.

CDR3 residues: CATSDPKREGRHNEQFF. CDR3 DNA: TGTGCCACCAGTGATCCGAAGCGGGAGGGCCGACACAATGAGCAGTTCTTC. This chain joins TRBV24-1 and TRBJ2-1, with 10 positions matching TRBD2. This CDR3 has 17 amino acids. Germline CDR1 KGHDR, CDR2 SFDVKD. Trimming cost V 3 bases and J 5 bases; bases outside gene matches: 9.

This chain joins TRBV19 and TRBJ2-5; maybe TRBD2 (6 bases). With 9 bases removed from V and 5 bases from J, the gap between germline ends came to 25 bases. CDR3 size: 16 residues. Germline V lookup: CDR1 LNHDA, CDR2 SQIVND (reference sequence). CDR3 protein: CASRDPGTAGGETQYF. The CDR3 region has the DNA TGTGCCAGCCGCGACCCCGGGACTGCCGGAGGGGAGACCCAGTACTTC.

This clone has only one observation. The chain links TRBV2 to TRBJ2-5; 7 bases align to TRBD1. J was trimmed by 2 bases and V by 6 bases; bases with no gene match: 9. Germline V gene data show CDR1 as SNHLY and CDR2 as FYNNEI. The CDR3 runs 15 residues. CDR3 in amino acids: CASSARLGQQETQYF. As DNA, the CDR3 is TGTGCCAGCAGCGCTAGGCTGGGACAGCAAGAGACCCAGTACTTC.

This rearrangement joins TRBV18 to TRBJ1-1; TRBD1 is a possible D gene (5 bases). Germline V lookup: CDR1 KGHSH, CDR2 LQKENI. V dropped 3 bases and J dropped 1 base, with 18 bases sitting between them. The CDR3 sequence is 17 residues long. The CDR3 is CASSPERRGRGNTEAFF. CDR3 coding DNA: TGTGCCAGCTCACCCGAAAGGCGGGGAAGGGGGAACACTGAAGCTTTCTTT.

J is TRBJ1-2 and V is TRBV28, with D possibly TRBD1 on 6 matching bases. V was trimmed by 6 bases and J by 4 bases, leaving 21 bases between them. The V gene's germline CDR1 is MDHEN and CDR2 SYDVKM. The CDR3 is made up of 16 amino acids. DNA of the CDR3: TGTGCCAGCAGCCTATCCCTACAGGGAAGATTCTATGGCTACACCTTC. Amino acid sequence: CASSLSLQGRFYGYTF.

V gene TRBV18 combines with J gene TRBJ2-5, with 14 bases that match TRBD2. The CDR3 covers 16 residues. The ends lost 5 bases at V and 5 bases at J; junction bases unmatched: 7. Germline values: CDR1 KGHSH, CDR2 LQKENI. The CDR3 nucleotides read TGTGCCAGCTCATCGACTAGCGGGAGGGCCGGTGAGACCCAGTACTTC. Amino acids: CASSSTSGRAGETQYF.

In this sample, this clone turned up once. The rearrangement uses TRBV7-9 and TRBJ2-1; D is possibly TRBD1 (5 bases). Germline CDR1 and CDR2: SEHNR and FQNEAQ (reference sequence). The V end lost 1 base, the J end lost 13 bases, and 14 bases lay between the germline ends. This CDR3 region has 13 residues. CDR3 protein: CASSLDRFPLQFF. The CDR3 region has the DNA TGTGCCAGCAGCTTAGACAGGTTTCCCCTACAGTTCTTC.

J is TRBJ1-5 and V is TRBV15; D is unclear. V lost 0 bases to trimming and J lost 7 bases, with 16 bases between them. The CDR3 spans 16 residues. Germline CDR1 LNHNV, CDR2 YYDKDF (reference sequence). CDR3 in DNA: TGTGCCACCAGCAGAGATCCCCCAAATGGGCGACAGCCCCAGCATTTT. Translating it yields CATSRDPPNGRQPQHF.

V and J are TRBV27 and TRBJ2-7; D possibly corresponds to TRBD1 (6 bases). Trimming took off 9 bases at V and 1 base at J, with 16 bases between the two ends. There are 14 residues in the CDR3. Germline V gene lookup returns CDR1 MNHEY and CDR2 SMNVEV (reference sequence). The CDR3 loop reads CASSVLGASYEQYF. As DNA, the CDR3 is TGTGCCAGTTCTGTGTTGGGGGCATCCTACGAGCAGTACTTC.

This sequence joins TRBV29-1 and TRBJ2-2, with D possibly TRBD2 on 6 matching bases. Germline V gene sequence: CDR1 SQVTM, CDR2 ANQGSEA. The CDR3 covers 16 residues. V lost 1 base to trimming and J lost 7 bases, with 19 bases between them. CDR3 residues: CSVEALSGTWGGELFF. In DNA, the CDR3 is TGCAGCGTTGAAGCGTTATCGGGGACTTGGGGCGGGGAGCTGTTTTTT.

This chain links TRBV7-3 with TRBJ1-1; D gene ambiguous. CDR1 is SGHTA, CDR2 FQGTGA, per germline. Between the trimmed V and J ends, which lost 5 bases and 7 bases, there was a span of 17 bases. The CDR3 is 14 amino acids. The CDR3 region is CASSPYGSFSEAFF. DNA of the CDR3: TGTGCCAGCAGCCCTTACGGGTCCTTCAGTGAAGCTTTCTTT.

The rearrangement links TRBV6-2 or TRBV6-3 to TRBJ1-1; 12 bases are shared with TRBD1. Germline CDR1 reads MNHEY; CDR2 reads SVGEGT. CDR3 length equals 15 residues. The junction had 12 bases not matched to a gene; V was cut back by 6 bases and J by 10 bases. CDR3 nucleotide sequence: TGTGCCAGCAGCCAAATTAATCGGGACAGGGGGCGAGCTTTCTTT. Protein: CASSQINRDRGRAFF.

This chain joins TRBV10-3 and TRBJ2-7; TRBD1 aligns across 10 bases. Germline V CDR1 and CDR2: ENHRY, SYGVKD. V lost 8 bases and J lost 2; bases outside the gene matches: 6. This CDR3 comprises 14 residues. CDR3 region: CAIGYGTGAYEQYF. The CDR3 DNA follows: TGTGCCATCGGTTACGGGACAGGGGCCTACGAGCAGTACTTC.

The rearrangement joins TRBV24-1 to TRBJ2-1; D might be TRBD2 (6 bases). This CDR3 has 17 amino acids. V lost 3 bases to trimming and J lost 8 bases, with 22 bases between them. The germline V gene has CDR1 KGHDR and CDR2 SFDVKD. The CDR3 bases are TGTGCCACCAGTGATCCCGGATGGAGGGCCGGGTTGGATGAGCAGTTCTTC. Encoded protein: CATSDPGWRAGLDEQFF.

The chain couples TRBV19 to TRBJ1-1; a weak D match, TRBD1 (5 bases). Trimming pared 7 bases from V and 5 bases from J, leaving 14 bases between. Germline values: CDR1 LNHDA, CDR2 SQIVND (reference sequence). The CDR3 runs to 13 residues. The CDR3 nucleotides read TGTGCCAGTACTAGGGGCGGGAGGACTGAAGCTTTCTTT. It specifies CASTRGGRTEAFF.

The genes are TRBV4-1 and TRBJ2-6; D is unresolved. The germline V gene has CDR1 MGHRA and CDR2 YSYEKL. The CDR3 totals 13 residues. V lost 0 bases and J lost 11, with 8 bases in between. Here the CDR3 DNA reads TGCGCCAGCAGCCAAGATCCGTTTTACGTCCTGACTTTC. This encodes CASSQDPFYVLTF.

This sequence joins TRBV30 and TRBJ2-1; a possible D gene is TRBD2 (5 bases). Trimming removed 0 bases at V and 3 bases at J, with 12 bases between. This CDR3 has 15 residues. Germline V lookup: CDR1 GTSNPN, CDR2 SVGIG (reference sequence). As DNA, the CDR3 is TGTGCCTGGAGTGTACTGGCTAGCAGCTACAATGAGCAGTTCTTC. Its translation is CAWSVLASSYNEQFF. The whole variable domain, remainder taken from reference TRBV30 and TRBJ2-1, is SQTIHQWPATLVQPVGSPLSLECTVEGTSNPNLYWYRQAAGRGLQLLFYSVGIGQISSEVPQNLSASRPQDRQFILSSKKLLLSDSGFYLCAWSVLASSYNEQFFGPGTRLTVL.